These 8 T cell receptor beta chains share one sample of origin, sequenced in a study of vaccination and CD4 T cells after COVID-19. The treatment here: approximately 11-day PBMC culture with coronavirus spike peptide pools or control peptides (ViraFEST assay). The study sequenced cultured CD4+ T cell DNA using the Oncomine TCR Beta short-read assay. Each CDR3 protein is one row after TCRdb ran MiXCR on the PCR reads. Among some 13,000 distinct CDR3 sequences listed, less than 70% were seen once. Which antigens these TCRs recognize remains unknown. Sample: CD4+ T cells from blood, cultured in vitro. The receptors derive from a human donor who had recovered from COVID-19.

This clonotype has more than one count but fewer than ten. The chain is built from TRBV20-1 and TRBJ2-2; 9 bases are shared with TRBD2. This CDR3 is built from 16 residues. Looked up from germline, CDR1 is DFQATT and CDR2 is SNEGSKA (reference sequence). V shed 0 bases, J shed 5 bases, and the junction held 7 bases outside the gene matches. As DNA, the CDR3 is TGCAGTGCTAGAGATGCGGGAGGGCCGGGGACCGGGGAGCTGTTTTTT. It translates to CSARDAGGPGTGELFF.

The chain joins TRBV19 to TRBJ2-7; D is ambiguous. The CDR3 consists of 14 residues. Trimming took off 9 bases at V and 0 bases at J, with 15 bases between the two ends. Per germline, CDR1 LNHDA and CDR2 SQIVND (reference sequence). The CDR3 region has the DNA TGTGCCAGCTCATTTTCGATCGACTCCTACGAGCAGTACTTC. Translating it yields CASSFSIDSYEQYF.

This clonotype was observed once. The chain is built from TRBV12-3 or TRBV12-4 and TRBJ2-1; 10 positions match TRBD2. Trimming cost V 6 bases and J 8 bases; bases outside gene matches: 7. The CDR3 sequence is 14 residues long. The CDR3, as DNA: TGTGCCAGCAGCCTAGCGGGAGTGTGGGATGAGCAGTTCTTC. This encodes CASSLAGVWDEQFF.

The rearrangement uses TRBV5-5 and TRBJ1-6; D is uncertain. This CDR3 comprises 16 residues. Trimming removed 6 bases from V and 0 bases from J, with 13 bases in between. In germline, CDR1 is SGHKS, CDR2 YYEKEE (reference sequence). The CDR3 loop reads CASTPTGSSYNSPLHF. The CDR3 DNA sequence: TGTGCCAGCACCCCCACCGGGAGCTCCTATAATTCACCCCTCCACTTT.

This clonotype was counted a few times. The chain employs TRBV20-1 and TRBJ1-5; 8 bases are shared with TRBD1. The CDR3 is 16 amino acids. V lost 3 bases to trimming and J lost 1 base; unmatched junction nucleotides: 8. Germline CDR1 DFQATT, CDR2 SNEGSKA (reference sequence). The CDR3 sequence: CSASDRGWGSNQPQHF. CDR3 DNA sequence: TGCAGTGCTAGCGACAGGGGCTGGGGGAGCAATCAGCCCCAGCATTTT.

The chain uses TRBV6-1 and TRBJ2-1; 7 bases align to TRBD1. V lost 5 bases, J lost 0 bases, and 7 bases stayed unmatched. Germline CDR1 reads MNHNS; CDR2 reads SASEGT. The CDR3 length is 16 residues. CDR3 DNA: TGTGCCAGCAGTAGCCACAGGGGCAGCTCCTACAATGAGCAGTTCTTC. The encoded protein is CASSSHRGSSYNEQFF.

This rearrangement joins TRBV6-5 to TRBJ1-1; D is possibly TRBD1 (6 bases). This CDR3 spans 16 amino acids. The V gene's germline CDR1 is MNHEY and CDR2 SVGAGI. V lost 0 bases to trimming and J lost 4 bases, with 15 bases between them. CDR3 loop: CASSYSSGGGGTEAFF. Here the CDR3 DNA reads TGTGCCAGCAGTTACTCGAGCGGGGGGGGCGGCACTGAAGCTTTCTTT.

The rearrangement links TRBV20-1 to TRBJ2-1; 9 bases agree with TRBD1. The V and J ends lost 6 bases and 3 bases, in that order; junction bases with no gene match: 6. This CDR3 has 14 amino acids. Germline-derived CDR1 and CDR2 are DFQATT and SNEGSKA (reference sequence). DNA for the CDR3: TGCAGTGCCCCTTCGGGACAGGGCTACAATGAGCAGTTCTTC. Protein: CSAPSGQGYNEQFF.